One sample yielded the 10 T cell receptor beta chains listed below, sequenced in a study of T-cell memory formation after mild COVID-19 listed by TCRdb under 2021. Library creation used 5' RACE. The listed sequencing device is Illumina NovaSeq 6000. TCRdb ran its own pipeline on the public reads, namely fastp trimming at Q25 and MiXCR clone calling, and kept in-frame beta chains. A single entry per CDR3 protein holds the most common genes and DNA from its merged rows. The sample has 200,000 or so distinct CDR3 sequences on record, more than 15% of them singletons. Roughly 1.9% of the sample lies in the top ten. The sequencing input was PBMCs or a T cell subset sorted from them (not recorded which). All receptors derive from an adult woman who had mild COVID-19 (a few samples of this study predate the infection). The sample titles of this study are shuffled in the database, so cell type and time point are left out; the donor was told from shared clones.

This clonotype was detected only a few times. The chain combines TRBV11-3 with TRBJ2-1; D ambiguous. This CDR3 has 16 amino acids. V lost 0 bases to trimming and J lost 2 bases, with 11 bases between them. Germline CDR1 is SGHNT and CDR2 is YENEEA. CDR3 DNA sequence: TGTGCCAGCAGCTTAGAAGCCGGTGATACCTACAATGAGCAGTTCTTC. Its translation: CASSLEAGDTYNEQFF.

V gene TRBV3-1 combines with J gene TRBJ1-2, with a possible D match to TRBD1 (6 bases). The CDR3 loop spans 14 amino acids. V gave up 4 bases and J gave up 4 bases, with 13 bases separating them. CDR1 is LGHDT, CDR2 YNNKEL, per germline (reference sequence). The CDR3 sequence is CASSRGQLLYGYTF. As DNA, the CDR3 is TGTGCCAGCAGCCGAGGACAGCTCCTCTATGGCTACACCTTC.

This clonotype was found a few times. The rearrangement uses TRBV5-1 and TRBJ2-1, with TRBD2 matching over 8 bases. The trim removed 5 bases at V and 7 bases at J, leaving 11 bases unmatched. The CDR3 is 15 amino acids. Germline values: CDR1 SGHRS, CDR2 YFSETQ. CDR3 region: CASRSGTSDRNEQFF. The CDR3 DNA follows: TGCGCCAGCAGGTCTGGGACTAGTGATCGGAATGAGCAGTTCTTC. The entire variable domain, with the rest obtained from reference TRBV5-1 and TRBJ2-1, is as follows: KAGVTQTPRYLIKTRGQQVTLSCSPISGHRSVSWYQQTPGQGLQFLFEYFSETQRNKGNFPGRFSGRQFSNSRSEMNVSTLELGDSALYLCASRSGTSDRNEQFFGPGTRLTVL.

This chain joins TRBV18 and TRBJ2-7; the match to TRBD1 covers 9 bases. The CDR3 has 14 residues. V lost 6 bases, J lost 2 bases, and 5 bases stayed unmatched. Germline values: CDR1 KGHSH, CDR2 LQKENI. The CDR3 sequence is CASSGGQGPYEQYF. The CDR3 region has the DNA TGTGCCAGCTCTGGGGGACAGGGACCCTACGAGCAGTACTTC.

This chain joins TRBV2 and TRBJ2-3; 10 bases are shared with TRBD2. The CDR3 loop spans 13 amino acids. CDR1 and CDR2 from the germline V gene are SNHLY and FYNNEI. Trimming took 4 bases from V and 13 from J; bases not matched to a gene: 8. The CDR3 sequence is CASSVGGTSVKYF. CDR3 in DNA: TGTGCCAGCAGTGTTGGAGGGACTAGCGTCAAGTATTTT.

This clonotype was detected only a few times. V and J are TRBV18 and TRBJ2-1; D may be TRBD1 (7 bases). Germline V gene lookup returns CDR1 KGHSH and CDR2 LQKENI. There are 14 residues in the CDR3. V was shortened by 3 bases and J by 12 bases, with 18 bases between the two germline ends. For the CDR3, the DNA is TGTGCCAGCTCACCCACCGAAGGAGGGGACAGGCAGTTCTTC. Protein: CASSPTEGGDRQFF.

This rearrangement joins TRBV6-6 to TRBJ2-5, with TRBD2 matching over 10 bases. Trimming cost V 0 bases and J 1 base; bases outside gene matches: 5. The CDR3 is 17 amino acids. In germline, CDR1 is MNHNY, CDR2 SVGAGI (reference sequence). The CDR3 loop is CASSYSMLAGAQETQYF. In DNA, the CDR3 is TGTGCCAGCAGTTACTCGATGCTAGCGGGGGCCCAAGAGACCCAGTACTTC.

There are a few counts of this clonotype. The chain joins TRBV27 to TRBJ1-3; D is uncertain. The germline V gene encodes CDR1 MNHEY and CDR2 SMNVEV (reference sequence). V dropped 4 bases and J dropped 4 bases, with 20 bases sitting between them. This CDR3 has 17 residues. The CDR3 reads CASSSSRLGSSGNTIYF. For the CDR3, the DNA is TGTGCCAGCAGTTCGAGTCGGCTGGGATCTTCCGGAAACACCATATATTTT.

This clonotype turned up a few times. The chain employs TRBV24-1 and TRBJ2-5; D possibly corresponds to TRBD1 (6 bases). Trimming pared 3 bases from V and 0 bases from J, leaving 10 bases between. The CDR3 is 15 residues long. Germline CDR1 KGHDR, CDR2 SFDVKD. CDR3 DNA: TGTGCCACCAGTGATCTTGGGACAAACCAAGAGACCCAGTACTTC. This gives the protein CATSDLGTNQETQYF.

This clonotype was seen only a few times. The chain is built from TRBV2 and TRBJ2-1; TRBD2 matches at 13 bases. V shed 6 bases and J 6 bases; nucleotides not matched to a gene: 5. Germline V lookup: CDR1 SNHLY, CDR2 FYNNEI. The CDR3 covers 15 residues. As DNA, the CDR3 is TGTGCCAGCAGCGAGACTAGCGGGAGGACCAATGAGCAGTTCTTC. Encoded protein: CASSETSGRTNEQFF.